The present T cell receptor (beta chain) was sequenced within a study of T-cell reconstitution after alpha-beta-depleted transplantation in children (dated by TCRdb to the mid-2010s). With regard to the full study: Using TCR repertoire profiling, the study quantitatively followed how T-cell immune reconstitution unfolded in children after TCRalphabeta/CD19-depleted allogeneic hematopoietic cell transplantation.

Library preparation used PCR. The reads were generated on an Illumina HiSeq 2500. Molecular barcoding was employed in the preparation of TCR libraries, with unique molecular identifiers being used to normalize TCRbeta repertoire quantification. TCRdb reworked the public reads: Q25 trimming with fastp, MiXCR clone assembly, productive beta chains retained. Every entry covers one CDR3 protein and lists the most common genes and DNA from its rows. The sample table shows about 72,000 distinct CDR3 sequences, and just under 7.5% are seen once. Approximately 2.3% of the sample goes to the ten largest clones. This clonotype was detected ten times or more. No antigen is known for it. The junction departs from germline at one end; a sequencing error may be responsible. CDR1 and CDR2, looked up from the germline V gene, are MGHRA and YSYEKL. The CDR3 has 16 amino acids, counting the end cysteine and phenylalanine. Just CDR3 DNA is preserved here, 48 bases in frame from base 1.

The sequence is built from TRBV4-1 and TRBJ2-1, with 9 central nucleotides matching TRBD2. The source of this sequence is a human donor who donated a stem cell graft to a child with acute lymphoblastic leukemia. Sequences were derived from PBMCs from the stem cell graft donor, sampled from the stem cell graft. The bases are TGCGCCAGCAGCCAAGATGGCGGGAGGGCCGTAAATGATCAGTTCTTC. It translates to CASSQDGGRAVNDQFF.